The TCR beta chain described here comes from a study of shared clonotypes between healthy human individuals. Study background: Each donor had three CD4 naive, three CD4 memory, two CD8 naive and one CD8 memory plate.

Details on this clone: Its antigen is not known. Other DNA sequences in this specimen translate into the identical CDR3.

The method was immunoSEQ multiplex PCR; TCRdb's version includes in-frame clones alone and lacks a portion of them. Among around 2,000,000 clones listed, 85% to 95% were seen once. Findings of the study overall: Clonotypes not shared had lower generation probabilities than those common to all four donors. With four donors compared, roughly 4.9% of naive CD4 clonotypes were shared.

The germline V gene has CDR1 SGHRS and CDR2 YFSETQ. Trimming removed 3 bases from V and 3 bases from J, with 15 bases in between. This CDR3 spans 15 amino acids. Donors, without exception, were Caucasian adults residing in Nashville, Tennessee. Sample: naive CD4+ T cells sorted from blood. Subset in this sample: CD45RA+ positively selected. The clonotype originates from a man between 18 and 35 years old in good health. This rearrangement joins TRBV5-1 to TRBJ2-5; D might be TRBD1 (7 bases). The CDR3, as DNA: TGCGCCAGCAGCTATAGGACAGGAGGGGAAGAGACCCAGTACTTC. This gives the protein CASSYRTGGEETQYF.